This T cell receptor (beta chain) was captured by sequencing in a study of blood T cell repertoires in COVID-19. Study-level information: The study drew acute and convalescent COVID-19 samples from the United States, Italy and Spain. PBMCs, B-cell-depleted T cells, or T cells were the source of the cDNA or gDNA that made up the material.

Looked up from germline, CDR1 is SGHRS and CDR2 is YFSETQ. The junction had 5 bases not matched to a gene; V was cut back by 0 bases and J by 7 bases. The CDR3 has 14 amino acids. This clone was picked up a small number of times. Original data processing: Estimated nucleated cell counts came from reference gene primer amplification. The assay was immunoSEQ multiplex PCR, and TCRdb's table has in-frame clones only and misses some. V and J calls plus clone size are reproduced from that table; the DNA served to infer D and trimming. The sample carries roughly 180,000 clones, roughly 79% recorded once. This clonotype was obtained from a man in his 60s with active or convalescent COVID-19. Sequencing was done on a sample of peripheral blood. The chain joins TRBV5-1 to TRBJ1-1; TRBD1 agrees at 8 bases. CDR3 in amino acids: CASSLALTGDEAFF. Written as DNA, the CDR3 is TGCGCCAGCAGCTTGGCCCTGACAGGGGATGAAGCTTTCTTT.